The entry that follows covers one TCR beta chain sequence. As yet, its antigen is unknown. TCRdb's copy holds only in-frame clones and misses some; the assay was immunoSEQ multiplex PCR. The sample lists some 1.5 million clones, about 98% occurring once. This sample stems from a study of shared clonotypes between healthy human individuals. At the level of the study: Aged between 18 and 49, the donors were a couple of women and a few men.

CDR3 length: 13 amino acids. The V end was cut by 4 bases, the J end by 7 bases, with 13 bases between. CDR1 is SNHLY and CDR2 is FYNNEI in the germline V gene. Overall study findings and caveats: When compared with the clonotypes that were shared by all four sorted-subset donors, the non-shared clonotypes turned out to have lower generation probabilities.

The chain recombines TRBV2 with TRBJ1-1; perhaps TRBD1 as D (5 bases). The origin of this receptor is a man aged 30 to 45 in good health. Sequencing was done on a sample of naive CD4+ T cells sorted from blood. The subset was: CD45RA+ positively selected. Here the CDR3 reads CASSVGGAFEAFF. In DNA form, the CDR3 reads TGTGCCAGCAGTGTGGGGGGAGCATTTGAAGCTTTCTTT.